This T cell receptor beta chain was recovered during a study of blood T cell repertoires in COVID-19. The wider study: Nucleic acid was either cDNA or gDNA, and it came from T cells, B-cell-depleted T cells, or PBMCs.

This CDR3 comprises 15 residues. The germline V and J ends were trimmed by 5 bases and 4 bases, with 15 bases remaining between them. Germline V gene sequence: CDR1 SGHAT, CDR2 FQNNGV. Study processing details: Nucleated cell number was recorded as an estimate derived from reference gene primer amplification. TCRdb's copy holds only in-frame clones and misses some; the assay was immunoSEQ multiplex PCR. That table supplies the V and J calls and clone size; D and trimming were determined from the DNA. The repertoire holds approximately 150,000 clones, with around nine tenths as singletons. Followed over time, Seattle patients had been enrolled while infection was active.

Specimen: peripheral blood. This sequence originates from a woman aged 80 or older with COVID-19, enrolled during active disease. The chain employs TRBV11-2 and TRBJ2-1; maybe TRBD1 (5 bases). The CDR3: CASSPRAAPYNEQFF. The CDR3 region has the DNA TGTGCCAGCAGCCCCAGGGCGGCCCCTTACAATGAGCAGTTCTTC.